The TCR beta chain under discussion was sequenced for a study of T cells in Graves' hyperthyroidism and ophthalmopathy. General study findings and limits: In blood, most of the thyroid clonotypes expanded above 0.001 were also present.

There were TCR beta CDR3 regions amplified from RNA transcripts. Using the HTBI primer set, a first-round RT-PCR was run on the TCR CDR3. MiXCR, applied by TCRdb to the multiplex PCR reads, yields one record per CDR3 protein. This table holds tens of thousands of distinct CDR3 sequences, 52% found once. This clonotype has more than one count but fewer than ten. Antigen unknown. Active moderate-to-severe ophthalmopathy, Clinical Activity Score at least 3, NOSPECS at least 4, under 3 months' duration. Clinical symptoms, serum thyroxine and TRAb, thyroid ultrasound and orbital computed tomography were used for the diagnoses. Deletions cut 4 bases from V and 5 bases from J, with 17 bases between. The CDR3 totals 15 residues. CDR1 and CDR2 from the germline V gene are LGHDT and YNNKEL (reference sequence).

Sequencing input: blood. This chain links TRBV3-1 with TRBJ1-1, with a tentative D call TRBD1 (5 bases). This clonotype was sampled from a woman aged 40-49 years with Graves' ophthalmopathy. CDR3 loop: CASSPTWGGDTEAFF. CDR3 sequence (DNA): TGTGCCAGCAGCCCCACTTGGGGGGGTGATACTGAAGCTTTCTTT.